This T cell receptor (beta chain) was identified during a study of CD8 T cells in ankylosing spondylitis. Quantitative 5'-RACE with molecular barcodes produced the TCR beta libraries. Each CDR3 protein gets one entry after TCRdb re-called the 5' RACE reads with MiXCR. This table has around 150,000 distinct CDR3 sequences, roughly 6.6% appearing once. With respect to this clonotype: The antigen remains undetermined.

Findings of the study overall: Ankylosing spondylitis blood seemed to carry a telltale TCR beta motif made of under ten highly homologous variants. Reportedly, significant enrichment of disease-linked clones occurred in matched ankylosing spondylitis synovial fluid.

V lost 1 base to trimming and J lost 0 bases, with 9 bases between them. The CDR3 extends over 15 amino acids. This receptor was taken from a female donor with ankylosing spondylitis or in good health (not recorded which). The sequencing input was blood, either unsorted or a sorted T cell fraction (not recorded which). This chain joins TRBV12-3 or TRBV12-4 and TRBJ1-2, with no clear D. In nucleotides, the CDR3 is TGTGCCAGCAGTTTAGTCGCGTCAGCTAACTATGGCTACACCTTC. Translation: CASSLVASANYGYTF.